This TCR beta chain was sequenced during a study of T cell responses to AZD1222 COVID-19 vaccine. Study observations and caveats: Following two doses of AZD1222, Spike-specific TCR breadth and depth rose. Females made up more of the donors, who were largely white British, and clonal diversity may have come out too low. Among AZD1222 vaccinees, only 6 or 7 were seropositive at baseline. Targets within unmutated variant regions were reportedly found for nearly half of spike-specific TCRs.

Assay: immunoSEQ multiplex PCR; the TCRdb copy retains only in-frame clones and omits some. The data contain under 200,000 clones, roughly 93% of them singletons. Comments on this clone: Its antigen is unknown.

CDR1 is SEHNR, CDR2 FQNEAQ, per germline (reference sequence). The V end was cut by 5 bases, the J end by 4 bases, with 26 bases between. This CDR3 is built from 18 residues. The sequencing here drew on peripheral blood, taken on day 0 of AZD1222 vaccination. The sequence derives from an adult in good health. The chain links TRBV7-9 to TRBJ1-2; D is undetermined. CDR3 protein: CASSPNLALDGLLYGYTF. CDR3 sequence (DNA): TGTGCCAGCAGCCCAAACTTGGCCTTAGACGGGCTCCTCTATGGCTACACCTTC.